The present T cell receptor beta chain was sequenced within a study of vaccination and CD4 T cells after COVID-19. The overall study: As their vaccination, participants received two doses of either BNT162b2 or mRNA-1273 vaccine. Convalescent patients gave post-COVID blood a median about 100 days post-diagnosis, range 35 to 161. Control cultures were given a CEFX pool, an HIV-1 Nef pool, or no peptide.

Details on this clonotype: Its antigen is unknown.

Treatment specified: roughly 10-day PBMC culture with coronavirus spike peptide pools or control peptides (ViraFEST assay). The Oncomine TCR Beta short-read assay was applied to DNA of cultured CD4+ T cells. Each CDR3 protein gets one entry after TCRdb re-called the PCR reads with MiXCR. The sample lists thousands of distinct CDR3 sequences, around three fifths occurring once. V lost 6 bases and J 4 bases, leaving 15 bases between the germline ends. The CDR3 runs 14 residues. From germline, CDR1 is LNHDA and CDR2 SQIVND (reference sequence). Sequencing was performed on cultured CD4+ T cells from blood, taken after SARS-CoV-2 vaccination. This receptor was taken from a human donor with COVID-19. This sequence joins TRBV19 and TRBJ1-1, with D perhaps TRBD1 (5 bases). The CDR3 protein is CASSPGGFRTEAFF. Written as DNA, the CDR3 is TGTGCCAGTAGCCCGGGGGGATTTCGCACTGAAGCTTTCTTT.